This T cell receptor beta chain came from a study of blood T cells in healthy people across ages. The authors ran a second PCR of about 6 to 12 cycles using a sample-barcoded 5' primer and a J-beta primer mix. TCRdb passed the 5' RACE reads through MiXCR, listing each CDR3 protein once. The sample records 1.5 million to 2 million distinct CDR3 sequences, around 50% being singletons. Trimming shortened V by 2 bases and J by 6 bases, and 20 bases separated the two germline ends. Germline V gene sequence: CDR1 MNHEY, CDR2 SVGAGI. CDR3 length equals 16 residues. This clonotype was seen more than once but under ten times.

This TCR came from a woman in her thirties or forties in good health. Source material: blood. The gene calls are TRBV6-5 and TRBJ2-7, with a tentative D call TRBD1 (5 bases). CDR3 nucleotide sequence: TGTGCCAGCAGTTACATCCGCAGGGCGGTCTCCGGCGAGCAGTACTTC. Translation gives CASSYIRRAVSGEQYF.